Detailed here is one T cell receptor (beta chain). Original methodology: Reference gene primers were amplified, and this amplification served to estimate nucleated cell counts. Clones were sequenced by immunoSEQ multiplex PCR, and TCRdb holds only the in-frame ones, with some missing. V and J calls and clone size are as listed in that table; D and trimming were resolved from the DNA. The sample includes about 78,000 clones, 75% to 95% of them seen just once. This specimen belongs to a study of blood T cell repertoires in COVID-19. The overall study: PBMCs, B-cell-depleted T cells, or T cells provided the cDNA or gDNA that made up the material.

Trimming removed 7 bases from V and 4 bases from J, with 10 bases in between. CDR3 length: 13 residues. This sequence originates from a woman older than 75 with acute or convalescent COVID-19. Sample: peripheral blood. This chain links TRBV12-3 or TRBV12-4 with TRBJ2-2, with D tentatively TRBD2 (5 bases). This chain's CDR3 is CASTPGFTGELFF. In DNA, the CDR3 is TGTGCCAGCACCCCGGGGTTCACCGGGGAGCTGTTTTTT.